The clone carrying this T cell receptor (beta chain) was observed at least ten times. The TCRbeta library incorporated unique molecular identifiers. TCRdb passed the PCR reads through MiXCR, listing each CDR3 protein once. The data contain 640,000 or so distinct CDR3 sequences, over 15% of them singletons. This specimen belongs to a study of T-cell reconstitution after alpha-beta-depleted transplantation in children. V lost 6 bases, J lost 7 bases, and 5 bases lay in between. This CDR3 has 11 amino acids. Germline loops: CDR1 KGHDR, CDR2 SFDVKD. The receptor was derived from a human donor who donated a stem cell graft to a child with acute myeloid leukemia. This chain links TRBV24-1 with TRBJ2-2; D is uncertain. The source was PBMCs from the stem cell graft donor, collected from the stem cell graft. CDR3 sequence: CATSQVGELFF. The CDR3 DNA reads as TGTGCCACCAGTCAGGTCGGGGAGCTGTTTTTT.